These 25 T cell receptor beta chains were sequenced from one sample in a study of CD8 T cells in ankylosing spondylitis. Study results and caveats: A motif in TCR beta, a set of about eight highly homologous variants, appeared characteristic of ankylosing spondylitis blood.

These receptors lack a known antigen. Each CDR3 protein gets one entry after TCRdb re-called the 5' RACE reads with MiXCR. The sample contains about 500,000 distinct CDR3 sequences, under 5.5% of which appear only once. The sample was blood, either unsorted or a sorted T cell fraction (not recorded which). These receptors were obtained from a male donor with ankylosing spondylitis.

Many counts were recorded for this clonotype. This chain uses TRBV7-6 with TRBJ2-2, with unresolved D. The CDR3 covers 12 residues. Germline-derived CDR1 and CDR2 are SGHVS and FNYEAQ. V was cut by 0 bases and J by 6 bases, with 2 bases left in between. CDR3: CASSLAAGELFF. The DNA of the CDR3 is TGTGCCAGCAGCTTAGCAGCCGGGGAGCTGTTTTTT. The whole variable domain, filled in from reference TRBV7-6 and TRBJ2-2, reads GAGVSQSPRYKVTKRGQDVALRCDPISGHVSLYWYRQALGQGPEFLTYFNYEAQQDKSGLPNDRFSAERPEGSISTLTIQRTEQRDSAMYRCASSLAAGELFFGEGSRLTVL.

This clonotype was observed many times. This chain joins TRBV7-9 and TRBJ2-7; the match to TRBD1 covers 8 bases. J was trimmed by 1 base and V by 5 bases; bases with no gene match: 7. This CDR3 is built from 15 residues. The germline V gene encodes CDR1 SEHNR and CDR2 FQNEAQ (reference sequence). DNA of the CDR3: TGTGCCAGCAGCCCCCGACAGGGGCTGTCCTACGAGCAGTACTTC. Translation: CASSPRQGLSYEQYF.

The chain joins TRBV5-1 to TRBJ1-1, with 8 nucleotides matching TRBD1. CDR1 and CDR2 from the germline V gene are SGHRS and YFSETQ. The CDR3 totals 14 residues. J lost 5 bases, V lost 1 base, and 4 bases had no gene match. The CDR3 reads CASSLIRQGTEAFF. The CDR3 coding sequence is TGCGCCAGCAGCTTGATTAGACAGGGGACTGAAGCTTTCTTT.

The table lists this clonotype with many counts. Here the CDR3 DNA reads TGTGCCATCAGTGGGCAGCCTAGCAATCAGCCCCAGCATTTT. Residues: CAISGQPSNQPQHF. The chain is built from TRBV10-3 and TRBJ1-5; D gene uncertain. This CDR3 spans 14 amino acids. Per germline, CDR1 ENHRY and CDR2 SYGVKD. Deletions cut 4 bases from V and 0 bases from J, with 7 bases between.

The sample holds many counts of this clonotype. CDR3 nucleotide sequence: TGTGCCAGCAGCGAGACAGGGAGCACAGATACGCAGTATTTT. Translating it yields CASSETGSTDTQYF. The chain links TRBV12-3 or TRBV12-4 to TRBJ2-3; 7 bases are a match to TRBD1. V dropped 6 bases and J dropped 0; count of bases not matched to a gene: 3. The CDR3 totals 14 residues.

Many counts were recorded for this clonotype. The V gene is TRBV6-1, the J gene TRBJ1-2, with D hard to call. The ends were cut back, 6 bases at V and 4 bases at J, with 18 bases in the middle. The CDR3 sequence is 15 residues long. Germline V gives CDR1 MNHNS, CDR2 SASEGT. The CDR3 region is CASRSPAGRGYGYTF. CDR3 in DNA: TGTGCCAGCAGATCCCCAGCGGGTCGTGGCTATGGCTACACCTTC.

This clonotype was seen at least ten times. V is TRBV6-1 and J is TRBJ2-7, with 10 bases identical to TRBD1. This CDR3 has 15 residues. The V and J ends lost 6 bases and 2 bases, in that order; junction bases with no gene match: 7. Germline CDR1 MNHNS, CDR2 SASEGT. CDR3 loop: CASSRDRGPPYEQYF. DNA for the CDR3: TGTGCCAGCAGCCGCGACAGGGGGCCACCCTACGAGCAGTACTTC.

In this sample, this clonotype turned up a few times. This chain links TRBV24-1 with TRBJ2-7; TRBD1 agrees at 12 bases. Germline V gives CDR1 KGHDR, CDR2 SFDVKD. Trimming removed 2 bases from V and 6 bases from J; junction bases left unmatched: 13. This CDR3 has 18 residues. The CDR3 protein is CATSDSWNPGQGAGEQYF. The CDR3 DNA is TGTGCCACCAGTGATTCGTGGAATCCGGGACAGGGGGCTGGCGAGCAGTACTTC.

This clonotype was seen ten or more times. The chain combines TRBV10-3 with TRBJ1-1; 7 bases align to TRBD1. The CDR3 length is 15 residues. With 7 bases clipped from V and 0 bases from J, the junction kept 8 bases outside the gene matches. CDR1 and CDR2 (germline): ENHRY, SYGVKD. CDR3 amino acids: CAITSRDSLNTEAFF. CDR3 coding DNA: TGTGCCATCACCTCCCGGGACAGCCTGAACACTGAAGCTTTCTTT.

The table lists this clonotype with many counts. The rearrangement links TRBV5-1 to TRBJ2-2, with 11 bases lining up with TRBD2. The V gene end was trimmed by 2 bases and the J gene end by 2 bases; junction bases not matched to a gene: 8. In germline, CDR1 is SGHRS, CDR2 YFSETQ. CDR3 length: 18 amino acids. The CDR3 loop reads CASSFPSGRHLNTGELFF. The CDR3 nucleotides read TGCGCCAGCAGCTTCCCTAGCGGGAGGCACCTCAACACCGGGGAGCTGTTTTTT.

The table lists this clonotype with many counts. V usage is TRBV4-1 and J usage is TRBJ2-7; D call uncertain. CDR1 is MGHRA, CDR2 YSYEKL, per germline. This CDR3 region has 16 residues. Trimming removed 0 bases from V and 2 bases from J, with 14 bases in between. CDR3 in DNA: TGCGCCAGCAGCCAAGAGGGTACAACACCAGCCTACGAGCAGTACTTC. Amino acids: CASSQEGTTPAYEQYF.

In this sample, this clonotype turned up many times. The chain couples TRBV20-1 to TRBJ2-1; a weak D match, TRBD1 (5 bases). Trimming took 1 base from V and 2 from J, leaving 9 bases between them. The CDR3 loop spans 14 amino acids. Germline assignment: CDR1 DFQATT and CDR2 SNEGSKA (reference sequence). The DNA of the CDR3 is TGCAGTGCTAGAGGGGGCAGCACCTACAATGAGCAGTTCTTC. Translated: CSARGGSTYNEQFF.

J is TRBJ1-4 and V is TRBV4-1; a weak D match, TRBD1 (5 bases). V gave up 0 bases and J gave up 13 bases, with 21 bases separating them. The CDR3 covers 16 residues. Germline V gene sequence: CDR1 MGHRA, CDR2 YSYEKL. The CDR3 region has the DNA TGCGCCAGCAGCCAAGACGGTACCCCTTTGGGGGGACGACTGTTTTTT. Translating gives CASSQDGTPLGGRLFF.

This clonotype has ten or more counts. The chain recombines TRBV5-1 with TRBJ2-7; 8 positions agree with TRBD1. This CDR3 is 13 amino acids long. The V gene's germline CDR1 is SGHRS and CDR2 YFSETQ. J was trimmed by 6 bases and V by 2 bases; bases with no gene match: 4. The CDR3 spells CASSFGQGGEQYF. CDR3 in DNA: TGCGCCAGCAGCTTCGGACAGGGAGGCGAGCAGTACTTC.

The chain has TRBV5-1 and TRBJ2-5; tentative D call: TRBD1 (7 bases). The CDR3 spans 20 residues. Germline CDR1 is SGHRS and CDR2 is YFSETQ. Trimming cost V 0 bases and J 5 bases, with 29 bases left between them. The CDR3 loop reads CASSLARQGGSFAGLETQYF. The CDR3 DNA sequence: TGCGCCAGCAGCTTGGCCCGACAGGGAGGCTCCTTTGCCGGATTGGAGACCCAGTACTTC.

Ten or more counts support this clonotype. V usage is TRBV27 and J usage is TRBJ2-7; the D gene could be TRBD1 or TRBD2 (5 bases each). Per the germline V gene, CDR1 is MNHEY and CDR2 is SMNVEV (reference sequence). V was cut by 5 bases and J by 4 bases, with 15 bases left in between. The length of the CDR3 is 14 residues. CDR3 in DNA: TGTGCCAGCAGTGGACCGGGACGAGGATACGAGCAGTACTTC. As protein: CASSGPGRGYEQYF.

This clonotype was counted a few times. The J gene is TRBJ2-6, the V gene TRBV6-1, with D perhaps matching TRBD1 (6 bases). Trimming removed 8 bases from V and 0 bases from J, with 20 bases in between. Germline lookup yields CDR1 MNHNS and CDR2 SASEGT. This CDR3 has 18 residues. The CDR3 region is CASRSFGTPNSGANVLTF. The CDR3 bases are TGTGCCAGCCGCTCTTTCGGGACACCAAACTCTGGGGCCAACGTCCTGACTTTC.

In this sample, this clonotype turned up many times. This chain links TRBV5-1 with TRBJ2-7; weak D call: TRBD2 (5 bases). V was cut by 0 bases and J by 2 bases, with 15 bases left in between. The CDR3 runs 16 residues. Per the germline V gene, CDR1 is SGHRS and CDR2 is YFSETQ. The CDR3 DNA sequence: TGCGCCAGCAGCTTGGGGACTCATAACAAAGCCTACGAGCAGTACTTC. Its protein is CASSLGTHNKAYEQYF.

This clonotype was seen ten or more times. The V gene is TRBV10-3, the J gene TRBJ2-1; possible D gene TRBD2, 6 bases. The CDR3 loop spans 13 amino acids. The germline V gene has CDR1 ENHRY and CDR2 SYGVKD. With 4 bases removed from V and 8 bases from J, the gap between germline ends came to 12 bases. The CDR3: CAISVGSPDEQFF. The CDR3 nucleotides read TGTGCCATCAGTGTCGGGAGTCCCGATGAGCAGTTCTTC.

The sample holds many counts of this clonotype. This sequence joins TRBV4-3 and TRBJ2-1; 8 bases are a match to TRBD1. Germline V gives CDR1 LGHNA, CDR2 YSLEER. This CDR3 is built from 18 residues. The V gene end was trimmed by 0 bases and the J gene end by 4 bases; junction bases not matched to a gene: 11. The CDR3 reads CASSQEDAVRTGYNEQFF. The DNA for the CDR3 is TGCGCCAGCAGCCAAGAAGATGCGGTGCGGACAGGGTACAATGAGCAGTTCTTC.

This clonotype has a handful of counts. The J gene is TRBJ1-2, the V gene TRBV18; no clear D. V gave up 1 base and J gave up 2 bases, with 17 bases separating them. CDR1 is KGHSH, CDR2 LQKENI, per germline. The CDR3 is 17 residues long. The CDR3 region is CASSPRFGIGSNYGYTF. The CDR3 nucleotides are TGTGCCAGCTCACCACGATTTGGTATCGGGAGCAACTATGGCTACACCTTC. Filled out from reference TRBV18 and TRBJ1-2, the complete variable domain reads NAGVMQNPRHLVRRRGQEARLRCSPMKGHSHVYWYRQLPEEGLKFMVYLQKENIIDESGMPKERFSAEFPKEGPSILRIQQVVRGDSAAYFCASSPRFGIGSNYGYTFGSGTRLTVV.

Ten or more counts support this clonotype. This chain uses TRBV20-1 with TRBJ2-7; tentatively, D is TRBD2 (5 bases). CDR1 and CDR2 from the germline V gene are DFQATT and SNEGSKA (reference sequence). Deletions cut 3 bases from V and 7 bases from J, with 10 bases between. The CDR3 runs to 11 residues. CDR3 DNA: TGCAGTGCTAGCGGGGTTAGGGAGCAGTACTTC. Translating gives CSASGVREQYF.

This clonotype has only a few counts. This chain connects TRBV3-1 to TRBJ1-6; unclear D gene. The CDR3 is 12 residues long. Germline V gene lookup returns CDR1 LGHDT and CDR2 YNNKEL (reference sequence). With 8 bases removed from V and 8 bases from J, the gap between germline ends came to 10 bases. Written as DNA, the CDR3 is TGTGCCAGCGGTATTTACGATTCACCCCTCCACTTT. It translates to CASGIYDSPLHF.

A remark on this clonotype: A much bigger clone sits one base away, suggesting this may be a read error. The chain is built from TRBV28 and TRBJ2-3, with D perhaps TRBD1 (5 bases). V was pared by 7 bases and J by 3 bases, with 14 bases between. The CDR3 has 14 amino acids. The germline V gene has CDR1 MDHEN and CDR2 SYDVKM. The CDR3: CASTGCGATDTQYF. CDR3 bases: TGTGCCAGCACCGGGTGTGGGGCAACAGATACGCAGTATTTT.

This clonotype has a count of ten or more. The chain is built from TRBV13 and TRBJ2-6; D uncertain. This CDR3 spans 17 amino acids. Per germline, CDR1 PRHDT and CDR2 FYEKMQ (reference sequence). Deletions cut 0 bases from V and 0 bases from J, with 9 bases between. As DNA, the CDR3 is TGTGCCAGCAGCTTAGGCCTCTCCGACTCTGGGGCCAACGTCCTGACTTTC. Its translation is CASSLGLSDSGANVLTF.